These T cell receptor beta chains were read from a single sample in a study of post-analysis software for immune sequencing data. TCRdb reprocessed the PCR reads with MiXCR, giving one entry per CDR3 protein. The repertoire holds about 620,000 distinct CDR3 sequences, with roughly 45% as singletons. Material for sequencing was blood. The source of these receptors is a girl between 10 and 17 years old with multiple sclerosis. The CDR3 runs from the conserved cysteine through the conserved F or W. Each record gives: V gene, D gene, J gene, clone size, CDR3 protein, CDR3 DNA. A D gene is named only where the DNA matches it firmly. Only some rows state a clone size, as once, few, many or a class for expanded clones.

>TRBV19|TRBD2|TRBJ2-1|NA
CASSIASGVGGEQFF
TGTGCCAGTAGTATTGCTAGCGGGGTTGGCGGTGAGCAGTTCTTC
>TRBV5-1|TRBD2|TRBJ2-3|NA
CASSSSGGADTQYF
TGCGCCAGCAGCTCTAGCGGGGGGGCAGATACGCAGTATTTT
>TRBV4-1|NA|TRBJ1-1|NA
CASSQVGGWDTEAFF
TGCGCCAGCAGCCAAGTCGGGGGATGGGACACTGAAGCTTTCTTT
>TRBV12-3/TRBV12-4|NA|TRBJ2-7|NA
CASSLERGFYEQYF
TGTGCCAGCAGTTTAGAAAGGGGTTTTTACGAGCAGTACTTC
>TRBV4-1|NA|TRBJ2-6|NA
CASSQGRVRGARPGANVLTF
TGCGCCAGCAGCCAAGGAAGGGTGAGAGGAGCCCGACCTGGGGCCAACGTCCTGACTTTC
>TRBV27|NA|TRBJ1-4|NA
CASSPLPGRGNDEKLFF
TGTGCCAGCAGTCCGCTACCGGGTCGAGGGAATGATGAAAAACTGTTTTTT
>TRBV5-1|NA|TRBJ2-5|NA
CASKEGDQETQYF
TGCGCCAGCAAGGAGGGGGACCAAGAGACCCAGTACTTC
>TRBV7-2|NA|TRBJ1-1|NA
CASSGGETIGGTEAFF
TGTGCCAGCAGTGGGGGAGAAACAATCGGGGGAACTGAAGCTTTCTTT
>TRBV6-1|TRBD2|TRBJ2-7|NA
CASSEERGEQYF
TGTGCCAGCAGTGAAGAGCGGGGCGAGCAGTACTTC
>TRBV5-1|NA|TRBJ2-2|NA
CASSPRTRNTGELFF
TGCGCCAGCAGTCCCAGGACCCGGAACACCGGGGAGCTGTTTTTT
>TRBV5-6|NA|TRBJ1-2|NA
CASSPLGQAAYGYTF
TGTGCCAGCAGCCCCCTAGGGCAGGCCGCTTATGGCTACACCTTC
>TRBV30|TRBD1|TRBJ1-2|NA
CAWSVLEDRGHGYTF
TGTGCCTGGAGTGTACTAGAGGACAGGGGACATGGCTACACCTTC
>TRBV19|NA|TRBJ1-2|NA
CASSTRPGPTNYGYTF
TGTGCCAGTAGTACCAGACCGGGACCTACTAACTATGGCTACACCTTC
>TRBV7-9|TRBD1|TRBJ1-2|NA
CASSRLSGTAINYGYTF
TGTGCCAGCAGCCGTCTATCCGGGACAGCAATTAACTATGGCTACACCTTC
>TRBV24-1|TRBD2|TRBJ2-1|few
CATSDAQTSGMEQFF
TGTGCCACCAGTGATGCCCAGACTAGCGGGATGGAGCAGTTCTTC
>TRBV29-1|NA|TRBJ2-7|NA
CSVTTSNTFYEQYF
TGCAGCGTTACCACATCCAACACTTTCTACGAGCAGTACTTC
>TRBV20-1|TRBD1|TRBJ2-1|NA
CSADPGAGGYNEQFF
TGCAGTGCTGACCCCGGGGCAGGGGGATACAATGAGCAGTTCTTC
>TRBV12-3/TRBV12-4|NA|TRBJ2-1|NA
CASSNGGHNEQFF
TGTGCCAGCAGCAACGGAGGGCACAATGAGCAGTTCTTC
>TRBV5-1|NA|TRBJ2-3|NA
CASSFAQGSPSTDTQYF
TGCGCCAGCAGCTTTGCCCAGGGATCCCCTAGCACAGATACGCAGTATTTT
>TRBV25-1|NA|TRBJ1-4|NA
CASTRRANEKLYF
TGTGCCAGCACCCGACGGGCTAATGAAAAACTGTATTTT
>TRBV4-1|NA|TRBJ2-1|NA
CASSQDWREYNEQFF
TGCGCCAGCAGCCAAGATTGGCGGGAATACAATGAGCAGTTCTTC
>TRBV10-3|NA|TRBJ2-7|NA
CASGGQGHEQYF
TGTGCCTCCGGAGGGCAGGGCCACGAGCAGTACTTC
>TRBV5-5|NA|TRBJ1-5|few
CASSAAVGGQPQHF
TGTGCCAGCAGCGCCGCCGTTGGGGGGCAGCCCCAGCATTTT
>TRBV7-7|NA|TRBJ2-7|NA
CASSPNRDVAEQYF
TGTGCTAGCAGCCCCAACCGGGACGTCGCCGAGCAGTACTTC
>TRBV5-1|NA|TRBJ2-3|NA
CASSLWDSDTQYF
TGCGCCAGCAGCTTGTGGGATTCAGATACGCAGTATTTT
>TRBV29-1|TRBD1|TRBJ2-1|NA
CSVEGGQRVYNEQFF
TGCAGCGTTGAAGGGGGACAGAGGGTTTACAATGAGCAGTTCTTC
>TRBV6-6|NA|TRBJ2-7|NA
CASRARSVDYEQYF
TGTGCCAGCAGGGCCCGGTCGGTCGACTACGAGCAGTACTTC
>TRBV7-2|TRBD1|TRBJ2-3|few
CASSFDRGRDTQYF
TGTGCCAGCAGCTTCGACAGGGGGAGGGATACGCAGTATTTT
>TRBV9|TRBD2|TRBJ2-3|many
CASSVRGETDTQYF
TGTGCCAGCAGCGTACGGGGGGAAACAGATACGCAGTATTTT
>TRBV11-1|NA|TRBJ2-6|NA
CASSLGPLGDGVPRSGANVLTF
TGTGCCAGCAGCTTAGGCCCTCTTGGGGACGGAGTTCCAAGATCTGGGGCCAACGTCCTGACTTTC
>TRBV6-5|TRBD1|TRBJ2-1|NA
CASRQGSGNNEQFF
TGTGCCAGCAGACAGGGGTCTGGGAACAATGAGCAGTTCTTC